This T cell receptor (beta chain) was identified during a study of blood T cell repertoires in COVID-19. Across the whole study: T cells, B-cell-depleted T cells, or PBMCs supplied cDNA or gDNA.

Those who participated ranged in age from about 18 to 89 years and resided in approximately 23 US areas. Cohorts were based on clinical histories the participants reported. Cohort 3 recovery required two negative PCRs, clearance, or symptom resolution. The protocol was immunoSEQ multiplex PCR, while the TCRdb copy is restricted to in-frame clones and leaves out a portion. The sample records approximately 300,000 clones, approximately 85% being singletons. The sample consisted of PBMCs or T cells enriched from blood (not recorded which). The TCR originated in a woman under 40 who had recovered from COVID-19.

CDR3 nucleotides: TGCGCCAGCAGCTTGGGGACGGCGGGGGTAGAGACCCAGTACTTC. Translating gives CASSLGTAGVETQYF. The chain combines TRBV5-1 with TRBJ2-5; TRBD2 agrees at 7 bases. The J segment lost 4 bases and the V segment lost 0 bases, leaving 6 bases of the junction unmatched. Per the germline V gene, CDR1 is SGHRS and CDR2 is YFSETQ. The CDR3 contains 15 residues.